These 17 T cell receptor beta chains share one sample of origin, sequenced in a study of T cell responses to AZD1222 COVID-19 vaccine. Profiled with immunoSEQ multiplex PCR; TCRdb holds only in-frame clones, not every one. The table shows over 60,000 clones, with roughly 91% occurring only once. The material sequenced was peripheral blood, taken on day 0 of AZD1222 vaccination. Receptors were obtained from an adult in good health.

V usage is TRBV5-6 and J usage is TRBJ1-2; D is unresolved. The CDR3 length is 14 residues. The germline V gene encodes CDR1 SGHDT and CDR2 YYEEEE. Trimming took off 2 bases at V and 8 bases at J, with 16 bases between the two ends. The CDR3 loop reads CASSFSTWMGGYTF. The CDR3, as DNA: TGTGCCAGCAGCTTCAGTACCTGGATGGGAGGCTACACCTTC.

The chain is built from TRBV7-9 and TRBJ1-1; no reliable D call. Germline CDR1 reads SEHNR; CDR2 reads FQNEAQ (reference sequence). The CDR3 runs to 13 residues. The germline V and J ends were trimmed by 5 bases and 1 base, with 8 bases remaining between them. The CDR3 spells CASSPTGNTEAFF. For the CDR3, the DNA is TGTGCCAGCAGCCCTACGGGGAACACTGAAGCTTTCTTT.

The chain joins TRBV7-7 to TRBJ2-5; a possible D gene is TRBD1 (6 bases). V lost 1 base, J lost 5 bases, and 8 bases lay in between. This CDR3 has 13 amino acids. CDR1 is SSHAT, CDR2 FNYEAQ, per germline (reference sequence). The CDR3 DNA is TGTGCCAGCAGCTTAGACAGGGATGAGACCCAGTACTTC. This codes for CASSLDRDETQYF.

V is TRBV7-6 and J is TRBJ2-2; D might be TRBD1 (6 bases). The V and J ends lost 3 bases and 4 bases respectively, with 21 bases between them. The germline V gene encodes CDR1 SGHVS and CDR2 FNYEAQ. This CDR3 contains 18 residues. The CDR3 here is CASSFGLRTGQGTGELFF. DNA for the CDR3: TGTGCCAGCAGCTTTGGTCTTCGTACAGGGCAAGGCACCGGGGAGCTGTTTTTT.

This clone was counted a single time. This chain joins TRBV30 and TRBJ1-2, with a weak D call TRBD1 (6 bases). This CDR3 region has 14 residues. The germline V and J ends were trimmed by 1 base and 8 bases, with 17 bases remaining between them. CDR1 GTSNPN and CDR2 SVGIG come from the germline V gene (reference sequence). The CDR3 DNA is TGTGCCTGGAGTGCGGTTTCCGGGACATCAGGCTACACCTTC. Its protein product is CAWSAVSGTSGYTF.

The chain combines TRBV6-1 with TRBJ2-7; D is ambiguous. CDR1 is MNHNS, CDR2 SASEGT, per germline. CDR3 length equals 11 residues. The V and J ends lost 3 bases and 4 bases respectively, with 4 bases between them. The CDR3 protein is CASSDYYEQYF. The CDR3 DNA reads TGTGCCAGCAGTGATTATTACGAGCAGTACTTC.

The chain carries TRBV5-6 and TRBJ2-1, with 10 bases identical to TRBD2. The CDR3 sequence is 16 residues long. CDR1 is SGHDT, CDR2 YYEEEE, per germline. Trimming took 3 bases from V and 3 from J; bases not matched to a gene: 6. Here the CDR3 DNA reads TGTGCCAGCAGCTCCCATACTAGCGGGGTCTACAATGAGCAGTTCTTC. This translates into CASSSHTSGVYNEQFF.

The V and J genes are TRBV5-1 and TRBJ2-1, with a tentative D call TRBD2 (6 bases). The CDR3 spans 17 residues. V gave up 0 bases and J gave up 0 bases, with 13 bases separating them. Germline V lookup: CDR1 SGHRS, CDR2 YFSETQ. The CDR3 coding sequence is TGCGCCAGCAGCTTGGGTTGGGGGAGGAGCTCCTACAATGAGCAGTTCTTC. This codes for CASSLGWGRSSYNEQFF.

This clone was counted a few times. V gene TRBV18 combines with J gene TRBJ2-2, with D perhaps matching TRBD1 or TRBD2 (5 bases each). The CDR3 has 15 amino acids. Germline assignment: CDR1 KGHSH and CDR2 LQKENI. Trimming cost V 5 bases and J 6 bases, with 16 bases left between them. The CDR3 loop reads CASSSGTGSAGELFF. The CDR3 region has the DNA TGTGCCAGCTCATCTGGGACGGGGTCGGCCGGGGAGCTGTTTTTT. Complete variable domain (other parts from reference TRBV18 and TRBJ2-2): NAGVMQNPRHLVRRRGQEARLRCSPMKGHSHVYWYRQLPEEGLKFMVYLQKENIIDESGMPKERFSAEFPKEGPSILRIQQVVRGDSAAYFCASSSGTGSAGELFFGEGSRLTVL.

The chain employs TRBV5-4 and TRBJ2-2, with D perhaps TRBD1 (5 bases). The ends were cut back, 4 bases at V and 0 bases at J, with 13 bases in the middle. The germline V gene encodes CDR1 SGHNT and CDR2 YYREEE (reference sequence). This CDR3 comprises 16 residues. The CDR3 DNA reads TGTGCCAGCAGCCAACAGGCTACCGCGAACACCGGGGAGCTGTTTTTT. This sequence encodes CASSQQATANTGELFF.

This clone showed up just a few times. The V call is TRBV6-5, the J call TRBJ1-3; 8 bases fit TRBD1. CDR3 length: 15 residues. J gave up 4 bases and V 2 bases, and 4 bases lay outside the gene matches. The germline V gene has CDR1 MNHEY and CDR2 SVGAGI. CDR3 bases: TGTGCCAGCAGTTACCAGGGGGCAAAGGGAAACACCATATATTTT. It encodes CASSYQGAKGNTIYF.

V gene TRBV30 combines with J gene TRBJ1-2; tentatively, D is TRBD1 (6 bases). Germline values: CDR1 GTSNPN, CDR2 SVGIG (reference sequence). CDR3 size: 13 residues. V lost 0 bases, J lost 4 bases, and 9 bases lay in between. DNA for the CDR3: TGTGCCTGGAGTGTAATGGGGGCCTATGGCTACACCTTC. It codes for CAWSVMGAYGYTF.

CDR3 nucleotide sequence: TGCGCCAGCAGTGAGGGGCCGGGCCTCAGGGATAATCAGCCCCAGCATTTT. It specifies CASSEGPGLRDNQPQHF. The V and J genes are TRBV10-1 and TRBJ1-5; tentatively, D is TRBD1 (5 bases). The V gene's germline CDR1 is WNHNN and CDR2 SYGVQD (reference sequence). Trimming cost V 2 bases and J 4 bases, with 18 bases left between them. The CDR3 totals 17 residues.

The chain joins TRBV10-1 to TRBJ2-1, with TRBD1 as a possible D gene (7 bases). Trimming shortened V by 4 bases and J by 8 bases, and 15 bases separated the two germline ends. Germline CDR1 WNHNN, CDR2 SYGVQD (reference sequence). The CDR3 spans 14 residues. DNA of the CDR3: TGCGCCAGCAGTGCTGAGACAGGGAGGCATGAGCAGTTCTTC. This gives the protein CASSAETGRHEQFF.

The CDR3 loop reads CSAWRNTEAFF. DNA of the CDR3: TGCAGTGCTTGGAGGAACACTGAAGCTTTCTTT. The chain carries TRBV20-1 and TRBJ1-1, with D unclear. The CDR3 spans 11 residues. V lost 5 bases and J 1 base, leaving 5 bases between the germline ends. Germline V gene lookup returns CDR1 DFQATT and CDR2 SNEGSKA (reference sequence).

The chain joins TRBV12-3 or TRBV12-4 to TRBJ1-2; TRBD1 agrees at 8 bases. Germline trimming cut 5 bases from V and 8 bases from J; bases unmatched to any gene: 7. The CDR3 contains 13 residues. CDR3 in amino acids: CASSRTGGGGYTF. Here the CDR3 DNA reads TGTGCCAGCAGTCGTACAGGGGGAGGAGGCTACACCTTC.

As to this clone: Compared with germline, one end of the junction differs, possibly owing to a read error. V gene TRBV30 combines with J gene TRBJ1-1, with D possibly being TRBD1 (6 bases). This CDR3 contains 13 residues. In germline, CDR1 is GTSNPN, CDR2 SVGIG (reference sequence). CDR3 protein: CAWGGQFNTETFF. The CDR3 bases are TGTGCCTGGGGAGGACAGTTTAACACTGAAACTTTCTTT.